The rows below give T cell receptor beta chains drawn from one sample of a study of shared clonotypes between healthy human individuals. Clones were read by immunoSEQ multiplex PCR, and TCRdb kept only the in-frame ones, dropping some. The table has about 690,000 clones, 90% seen once. Input material: memory CD8+ T cells from PBMCs. Receptors originate from a man aged 18 to 29 in good health. Some clones in this sample may be carry-over from other donors' samples. CDR3s include the opening cysteine and the closing phenylalanine or tryptophan. The D gene is left open where the match is weak. Clone sizes are given selectively: once, few, many, or a class where the clone is expanded.

d_call	clone_size	v_call	j_call	cdr3_aa	cdr3_nt
.	.	TRBV6-5	TRBJ1-1	CASSYSAGLNTEAFF	TGTGCCAGCAGTTACTCGGCGGGGCTGAACACTGAAGCTTTCTTT
TRBD1	.	TRBV7-3	TRBJ2-2	CASSLTRDRVNTGELFF	TGTGCCAGCAGCTTAACGCGTGACAGGGTGAACACCGGGGAGCTGTTTTTT
.	.	TRBV19	TRBJ1-3	CASSNRAGNTIYF	TGTGCCAGTAGCAACAGGGCCGGAAACACCATATATTTT
.	.	TRBV13	TRBJ2-5	CASSLRGYQETQYF	TGTGCCAGCAGCCTTCGGGGCTACCAAGAGACCCAGTACTTC
.	.	TRBV13	TRBJ1-1	CASSLGWEGKNTEAFF	TGTGCCAGCAGCTTAGGGTGGGAGGGGAAGAACACTGAAGCTTTCTTT
.	.	TRBV28	TRBJ2-5	CASSSQVNDAETQYF	TGTGCCAGCAGTTCACAGGTCAACGACGCGGAGACCCAGTACTTC
.	once	TRBV27	TRBJ2-3	CASIPMGAGGTDTQYF	TGTGCCAGCATCCCCATGGGGGCAGGGGGCACAGATACGCAGTATTTT
.	.	TRBV7-9	TRBJ1-2	CASSGGVVNYGYTF	TGTGCCAGCAGCGGAGGAGTAGTTAACTATGGCTACACCTTC
.	.	TRBV9	TRBJ2-1	CASSISGLYNEQFF	TGTGCCAGCAGCATTAGCGGACTCTACAATGAGCAGTTCTTC
TRBD1	.	TRBV5-1	TRBJ2-3	CASSTTAGTGADTQYF	TGCGCCAGCAGCACCACCGCCGGGACAGGGGCAGATACGCAGTATTTT
.	few	TRBV19	TRBJ1-1	CASSIENTEAFF	TGTGCCAGTAGTATTGAGAACACTGAAGCTTTCTTT
.	.	TRBV27	TRBJ1-2	CASSGGANLGRGHGYTF	TGTGCCAGCAGTGGGGGGGCCAATCTGGGGAGAGGCCATGGCTACACCTTC
.	.	TRBV5-8	TRBJ1-1	CASSLTAAEAFF	TGTGCCAGCAGCTTGACCGCCGCTGAAGCTTTCTTT
.	.	TRBV4-1	TRBJ1-1	CASSPRDVGPRGTEAFF	TGCGCCAGCAGCCCTCGGGATGTGGGGCCCCGTGGCACTGAAGCTTTCTTT
.	.	TRBV27	TRBJ1-5	CASSLYASGSNQPQHF	TGTGCCAGCAGTTTATATGCCTCAGGGTCCAATCAGCCCCAGCATTTT
TRBD2	many	TRBV9	TRBJ2-1	CASSAEAPAGAYNEQFF	TGTGCCAGCAGCGCCGAAGCCCCAGCGGGGGCTTACAATGAGCAGTTCTTC
TRBD1	few	TRBV19	TRBJ1-2	CASRVDRGGYGYTF	TGTGCCAGTAGGGTCGACAGGGGAGGCTATGGCTACACCTTC
.	.	TRBV27	TRBJ2-7	CASSLRQGYEQYF	TGTGCCAGCAGTTTGCGTCAGGGATACGAGCAGTACTTC
.	.	TRBV13	TRBJ1-1	CASSLVGSNTEAFF	TGTGCCAGCAGCCTTGTAGGATCGAACACTGAAGCTTTCTTT
TRBD1	.	TRBV27	TRBJ1-4	CASSLRNRGPEKLFF	TGTGCCAGCAGTTTGCGGAACAGGGGACCTGAAAAACTGTTTTTT
.	.	TRBV11-2	TRBJ2-4	CASSLVWSTQIGKNIQYF	TGTGCCAGCAGCTTAGTTTGGTCCACACAGATCGGTAAAAACATTCAGTACTTC
TRBD1	.	TRBV5-4	TRBJ1-2	CASSADRVGYTF	TGTGCCAGCAGCGCAGACAGGGTGGGCTACACCTTC
.	.	TRBV18	TRBJ1-1	CASSQAGEGNTEAFF	TGTGCCAGCTCACAAGCGGGGGAAGGCAACACTGAAGCTTTCTTT
TRBD1	.	TRBV7-3	TRBJ2-7	CASSLNGGQGTYEQYF	TGTGCCAGCAGCTTAAATGGGGGACAGGGAACCTACGAGCAGTACTTC
.	.	TRBV7-9	TRBJ2-6	CASSLSSAGANVLTF	TGTGCCAGCAGCTTATCGTCGGCTGGGGCCAACGTCCTGACTTTC
TRBD2	.	TRBV27	TRBJ2-4	CASSPWTSLTIQYF	TGTGCCAGCAGTCCCTGGACTAGCTTAACCATTCAGTACTTC
.	.	TRBV11-3	TRBJ2-7	CASSLGAGSPYEQYF	TGTGCCAGCAGCTTAGGGGCAGGGAGCCCCTACGAGCAGTACTTC
.	.	TRBV7-9	TRBJ2-6	CASSLFTGLAGANVLTF	TGTGCCAGCAGCTTGTTTACAGGGCTCGCTGGGGCCAACGTCCTGACTTTC
.	few	TRBV29-1	TRBJ1-1	CSVEDRLNTEAFF	TGCAGCGTTGAAGACAGGTTGAACACTGAAGCTTTCTTT
.	.	TRBV18	TRBJ2-6	CASSPGDASSGANVLTF	TGTGCCAGCTCACCAGGGGACGCAAGCTCTGGGGCCAACGTCCTGACTTTC
.	.	TRBV5-1	TRBJ2-7	CASSLRIGTYEQYF	TGCGCCAGCAGCTTGAGGATCGGAACCTACGAGCAGTACTTC
TRBD1	.	TRBV9	TRBJ2-7	CASSVGDRSSYEQYF	TGTGCCAGCAGCGTAGGGGACAGGAGCTCCTACGAGCAGTACTTC
.	.	TRBV18	TRBJ1-2	CASSPTRGSPPTNYGYTF	TGTGCCAGCTCACCAACAAGGGGCAGCCCTCCGACTAACTATGGCTACACCTTC
.	.	TRBV19	TRBJ2-1	CASSTPIGEQFF	TGTGCCAGTAGTACGCCGATCGGGGAGCAGTTCTTC
.	.	TRBV7-9	TRBJ2-5	CASSADPRRGTQYF	TGTGCCAGCAGCGCTGACCCACGGCGGGGGACCCAGTACTTC
TRBD1	.	TRBV7-6	TRBJ1-1	CASSLAPGGYTEAFF	TGTGCCAGCAGCTTAGCCCCAGGGGGTTACACTGAAGCTTTCTTT